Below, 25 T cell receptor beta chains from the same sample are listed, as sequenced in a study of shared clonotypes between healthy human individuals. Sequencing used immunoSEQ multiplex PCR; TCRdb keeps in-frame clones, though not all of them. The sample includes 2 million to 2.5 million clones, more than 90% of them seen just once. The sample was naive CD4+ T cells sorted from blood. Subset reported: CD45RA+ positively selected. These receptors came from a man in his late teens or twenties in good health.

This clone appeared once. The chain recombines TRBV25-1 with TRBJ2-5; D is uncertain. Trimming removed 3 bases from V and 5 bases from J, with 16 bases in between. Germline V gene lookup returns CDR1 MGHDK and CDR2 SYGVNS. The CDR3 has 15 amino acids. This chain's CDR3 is CASSEKEAGEETQYF. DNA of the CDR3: TGTGCCAGCAGTGAGAAAGAGGCAGGCGAGGAGACCCAGTACTTC.

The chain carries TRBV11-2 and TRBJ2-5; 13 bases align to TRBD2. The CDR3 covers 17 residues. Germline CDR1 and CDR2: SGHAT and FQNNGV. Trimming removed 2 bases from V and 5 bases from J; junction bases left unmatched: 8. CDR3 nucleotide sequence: TGTGCCAGCAGCTTATTACTAGCGGGAGGGCCTAGGGAGACCCAGTACTTC. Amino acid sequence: CASSLLLAGGPRETQYF.

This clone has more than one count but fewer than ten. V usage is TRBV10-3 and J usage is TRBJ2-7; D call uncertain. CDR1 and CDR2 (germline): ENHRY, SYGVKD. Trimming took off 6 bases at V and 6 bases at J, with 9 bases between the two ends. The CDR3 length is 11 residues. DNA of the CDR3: TGTGCCATCAGACAGTCCGGCGAGCAGTACTTC. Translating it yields CAIRQSGEQYF.

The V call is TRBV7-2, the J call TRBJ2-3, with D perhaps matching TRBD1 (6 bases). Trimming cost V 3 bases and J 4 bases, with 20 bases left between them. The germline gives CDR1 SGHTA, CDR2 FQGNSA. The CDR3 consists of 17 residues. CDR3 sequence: CASSLSVAGVSADTQYF. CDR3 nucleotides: TGTGCCAGCAGCTTGAGCGTGGCAGGGGTATCGGCAGATACGCAGTATTTT.

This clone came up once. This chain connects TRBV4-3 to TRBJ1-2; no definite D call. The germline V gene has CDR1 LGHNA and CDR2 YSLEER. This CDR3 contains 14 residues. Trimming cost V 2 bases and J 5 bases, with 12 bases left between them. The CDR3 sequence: CASSQNTEGYGYTF. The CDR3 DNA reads TGCGCCAGCAGCCAAAACACGGAAGGATATGGCTACACCTTC.

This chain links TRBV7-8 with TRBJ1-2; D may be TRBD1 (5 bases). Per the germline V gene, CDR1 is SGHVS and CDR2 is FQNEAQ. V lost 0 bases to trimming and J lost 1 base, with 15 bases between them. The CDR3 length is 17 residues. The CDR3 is CASSLARTGRNNYGYTF. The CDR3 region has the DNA TGTGCCAGCAGCTTAGCGCGCACAGGTAGAAATAACTATGGCTACACCTTC.

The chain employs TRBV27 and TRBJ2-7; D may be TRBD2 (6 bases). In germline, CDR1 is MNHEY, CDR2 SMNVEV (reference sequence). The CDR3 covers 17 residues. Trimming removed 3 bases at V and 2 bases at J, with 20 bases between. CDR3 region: CASSFTGTQGRTYEQYF. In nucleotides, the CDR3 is TGTGCCAGCAGTTTCACCGGGACTCAGGGTAGAACCTACGAGCAGTACTTC.

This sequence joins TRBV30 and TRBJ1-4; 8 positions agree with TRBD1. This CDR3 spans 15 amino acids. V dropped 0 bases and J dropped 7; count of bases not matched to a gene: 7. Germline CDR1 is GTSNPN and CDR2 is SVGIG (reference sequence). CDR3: CAWSVPRGLGEKLFF. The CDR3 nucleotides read TGTGCCTGGAGTGTACCCAGGGGGCTGGGTGAAAAACTGTTTTTT.

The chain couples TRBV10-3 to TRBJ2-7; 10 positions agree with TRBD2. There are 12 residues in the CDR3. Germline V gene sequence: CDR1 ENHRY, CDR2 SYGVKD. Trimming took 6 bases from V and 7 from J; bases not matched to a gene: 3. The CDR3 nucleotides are TGTGCCATCAGCCCGGGACTAGCGGAGCAGTACTTC. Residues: CAISPGLAEQYF.

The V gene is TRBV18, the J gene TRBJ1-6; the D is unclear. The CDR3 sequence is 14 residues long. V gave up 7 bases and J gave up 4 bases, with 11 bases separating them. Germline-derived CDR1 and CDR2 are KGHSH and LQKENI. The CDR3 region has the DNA TGTGCCAGCTTCTCGACACCTTATAATTCACCCCTCCACTTT. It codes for CASFSTPYNSPLHF.

The CDR3 region is CASSFGGAQYF. DNA of the CDR3: TGTGCCAGCAGCTTTGGGGGGGCGCAGTATTTT. The chain links TRBV7-9 to TRBJ2-3; TRBD2 matches 7 bases. Per the germline V gene, CDR1 is SEHNR and CDR2 is FQNEAQ (reference sequence). Germline trimming cut 3 bases from V and 10 bases from J; bases unmatched to any gene: 1. The CDR3 has 11 amino acids.

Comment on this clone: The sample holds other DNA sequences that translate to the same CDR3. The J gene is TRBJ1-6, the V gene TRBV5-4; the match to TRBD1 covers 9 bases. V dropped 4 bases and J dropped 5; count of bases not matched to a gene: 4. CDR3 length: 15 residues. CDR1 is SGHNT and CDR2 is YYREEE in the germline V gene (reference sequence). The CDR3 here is CASSLRTGDNSPLHF. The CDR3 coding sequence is TGTGCCAGCAGCCTCAGGACAGGGGATAATTCACCCCTCCACTTT. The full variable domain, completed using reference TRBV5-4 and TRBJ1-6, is ETGVTQSPTHLIKTRGQQVTLRCSSQSGHNTVSWYQQALGQGPQFIFQYYREEENGRGNFPPRFSGLQFPNYSSELNVNALELDDSALYLCASSLRTGDNSPLHFGNGTRLTVT.

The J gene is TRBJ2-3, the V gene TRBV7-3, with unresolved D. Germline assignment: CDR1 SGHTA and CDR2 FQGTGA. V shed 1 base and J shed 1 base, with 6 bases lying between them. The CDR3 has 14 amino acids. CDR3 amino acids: CASSLRAGTDTQYF. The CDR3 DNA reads TGTGCCAGCAGCTTAAGGGCGGGCACAGATACGCAGTATTTT.

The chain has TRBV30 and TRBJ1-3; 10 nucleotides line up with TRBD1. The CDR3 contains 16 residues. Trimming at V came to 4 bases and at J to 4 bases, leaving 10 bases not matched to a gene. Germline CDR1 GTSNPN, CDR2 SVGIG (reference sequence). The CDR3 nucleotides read TGTGCCTGGACAATCCGGGACAGGGGACCGGGAAACACCATATATTTT. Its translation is CAWTIRDRGPGNTIYF.

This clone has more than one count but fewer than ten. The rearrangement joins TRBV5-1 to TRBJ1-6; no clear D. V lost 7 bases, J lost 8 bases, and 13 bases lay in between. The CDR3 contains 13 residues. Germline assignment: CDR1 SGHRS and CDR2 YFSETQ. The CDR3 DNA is TGCGCCAGCGCATACATGGAGGATTCACCCCTCCACTTT. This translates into CASAYMEDSPLHF.

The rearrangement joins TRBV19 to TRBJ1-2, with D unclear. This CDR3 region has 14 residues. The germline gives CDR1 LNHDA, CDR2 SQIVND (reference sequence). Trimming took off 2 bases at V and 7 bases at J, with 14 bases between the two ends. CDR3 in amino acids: CASSINSLGIGYTF. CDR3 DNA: TGTGCCAGTAGTATAAATTCGCTTGGCATTGGCTACACCTTC.

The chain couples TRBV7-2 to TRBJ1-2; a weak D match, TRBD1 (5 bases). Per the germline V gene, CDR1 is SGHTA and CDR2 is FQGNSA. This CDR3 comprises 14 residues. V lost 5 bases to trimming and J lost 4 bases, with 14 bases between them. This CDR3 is CASSGRDFAYGYTF. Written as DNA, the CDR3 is TGTGCCAGCAGCGGCCGGGACTTTGCCTATGGCTACACCTTC.

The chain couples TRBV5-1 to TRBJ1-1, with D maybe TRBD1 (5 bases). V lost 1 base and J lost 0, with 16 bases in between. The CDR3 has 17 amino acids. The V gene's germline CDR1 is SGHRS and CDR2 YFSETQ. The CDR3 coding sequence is TGCGCCAGCAGCTTGCGGACACTAACAGACCTGAACACTGAAGCTTTCTTT. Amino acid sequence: CASSLRTLTDLNTEAFF.

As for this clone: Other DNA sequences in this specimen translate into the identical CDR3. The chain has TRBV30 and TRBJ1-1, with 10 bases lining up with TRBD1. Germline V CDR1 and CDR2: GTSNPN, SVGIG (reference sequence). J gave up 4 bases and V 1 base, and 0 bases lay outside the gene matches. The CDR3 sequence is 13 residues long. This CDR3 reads CAWSGQGATEAFF. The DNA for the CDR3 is TGTGCCTGGAGTGGACAGGGGGCCACTGAAGCTTTCTTT.

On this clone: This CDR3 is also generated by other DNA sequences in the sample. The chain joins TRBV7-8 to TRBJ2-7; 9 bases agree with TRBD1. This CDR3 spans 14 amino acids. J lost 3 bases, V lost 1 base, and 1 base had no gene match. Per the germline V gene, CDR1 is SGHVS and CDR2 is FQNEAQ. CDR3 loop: CASSLETGGYEQYF. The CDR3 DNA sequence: TGTGCCAGCAGCTTAGAGACAGGGGGCTACGAGCAGTACTTC.

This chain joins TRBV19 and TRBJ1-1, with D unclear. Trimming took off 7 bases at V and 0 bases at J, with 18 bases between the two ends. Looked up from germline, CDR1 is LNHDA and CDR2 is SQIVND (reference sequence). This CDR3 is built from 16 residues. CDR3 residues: CASTTRRVRMNTEAFF. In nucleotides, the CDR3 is TGTGCCAGTACCACTCGGAGGGTACGCATGAACACTGAAGCTTTCTTT.

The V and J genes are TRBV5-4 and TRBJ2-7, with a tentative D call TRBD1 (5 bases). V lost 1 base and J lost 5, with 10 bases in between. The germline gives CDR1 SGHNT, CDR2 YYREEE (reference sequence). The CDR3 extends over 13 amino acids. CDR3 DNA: TGTGCCAGCAGCTTGACAGGTCGTAACGAGCAGTACTTC. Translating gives CASSLTGRNEQYF.

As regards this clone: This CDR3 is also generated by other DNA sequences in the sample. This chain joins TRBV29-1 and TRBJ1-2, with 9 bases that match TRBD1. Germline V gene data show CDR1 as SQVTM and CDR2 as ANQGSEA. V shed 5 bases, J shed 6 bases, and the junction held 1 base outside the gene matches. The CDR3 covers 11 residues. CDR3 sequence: CSVTGGDGYTF. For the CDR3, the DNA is TGCAGCGTTACAGGGGGCGATGGCTACACCTTC.

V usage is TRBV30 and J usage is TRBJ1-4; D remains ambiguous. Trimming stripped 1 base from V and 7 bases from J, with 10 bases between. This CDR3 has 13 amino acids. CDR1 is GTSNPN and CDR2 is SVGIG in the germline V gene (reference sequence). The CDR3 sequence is CAWSESGPEKLFF. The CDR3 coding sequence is TGTGCCTGGAGTGAATCGGGCCCTGAAAAACTGTTTTTT.

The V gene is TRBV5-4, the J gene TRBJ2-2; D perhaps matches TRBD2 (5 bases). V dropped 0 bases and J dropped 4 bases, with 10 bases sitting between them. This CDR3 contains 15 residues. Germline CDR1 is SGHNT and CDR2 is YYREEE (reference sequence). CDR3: CASSLDRGATGELFF. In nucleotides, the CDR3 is TGTGCCAGCAGCTTGGACCGGGGAGCCACCGGGGAGCTGTTTTTT.